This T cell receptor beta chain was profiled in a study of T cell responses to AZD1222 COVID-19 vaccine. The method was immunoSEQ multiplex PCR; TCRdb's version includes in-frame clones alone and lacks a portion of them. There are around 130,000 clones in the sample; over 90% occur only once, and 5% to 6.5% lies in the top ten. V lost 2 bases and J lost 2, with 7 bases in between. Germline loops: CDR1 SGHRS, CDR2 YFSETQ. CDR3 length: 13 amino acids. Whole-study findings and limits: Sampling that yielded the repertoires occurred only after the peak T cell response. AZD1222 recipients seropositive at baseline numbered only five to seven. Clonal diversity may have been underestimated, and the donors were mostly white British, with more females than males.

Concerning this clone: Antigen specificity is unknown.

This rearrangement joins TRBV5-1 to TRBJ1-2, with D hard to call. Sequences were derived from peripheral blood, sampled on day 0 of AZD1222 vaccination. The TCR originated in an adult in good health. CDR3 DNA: TGCGCCAGCAGCTTAGACGGAAACTATGGCTACACCTTC. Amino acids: CASSLDGNYGYTF.